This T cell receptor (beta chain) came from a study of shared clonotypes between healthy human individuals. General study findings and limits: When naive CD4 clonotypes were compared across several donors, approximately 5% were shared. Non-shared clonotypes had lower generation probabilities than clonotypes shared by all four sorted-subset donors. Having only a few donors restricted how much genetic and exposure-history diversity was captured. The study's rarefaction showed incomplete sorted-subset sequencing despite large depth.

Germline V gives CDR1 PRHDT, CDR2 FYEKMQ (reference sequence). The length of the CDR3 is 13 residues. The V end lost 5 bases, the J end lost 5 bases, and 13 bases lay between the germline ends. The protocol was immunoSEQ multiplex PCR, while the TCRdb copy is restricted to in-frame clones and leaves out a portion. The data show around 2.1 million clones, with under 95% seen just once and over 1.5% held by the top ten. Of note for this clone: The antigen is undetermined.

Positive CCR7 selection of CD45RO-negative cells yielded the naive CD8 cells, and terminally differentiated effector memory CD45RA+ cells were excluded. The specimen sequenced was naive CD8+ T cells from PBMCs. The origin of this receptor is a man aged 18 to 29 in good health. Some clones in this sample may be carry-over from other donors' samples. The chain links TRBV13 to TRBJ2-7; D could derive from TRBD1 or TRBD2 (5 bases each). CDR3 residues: CASSPRDVDEQYF. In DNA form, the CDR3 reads TGTGCCAGCAGCCCCCGGGACGTCGACGAGCAGTACTTC.